Presented here are 18 T cell receptor beta chains from one specimen sequenced in a study of T-cell reconstitution after alpha-beta-depleted transplantation in children. Unique molecular identifiers tagged the TCRbeta library. TCRdb reprocessed the PCR reads with MiXCR, giving one entry per CDR3 protein. The data contain 500,000 to 600,000 distinct CDR3 sequences, approximately 30% of them singletons. The sample consisted of PBMCs from the stem cell graft donor, taken from the stem cell graft. These receptors were obtained from a human donor who donated a stem cell graft to a child with aplastic anemia.

The chain links TRBV6-1 to TRBJ2-7; D is ambiguous. Trimming stripped 6 bases from V and 1 base from J, with 10 bases between. Germline loops: CDR1 MNHNS, CDR2 SASEGT. The CDR3 contains 13 residues. In nucleotides, the CDR3 is TGTGCCAGCAGGCCGGGCCCATCCTACGAGCAGTACTTC. It encodes CASRPGPSYEQYF.

The chain combines TRBV7-9 with TRBJ1-1, with 8 positions matching TRBD1. Germline values: CDR1 SEHNR, CDR2 FQNEAQ (reference sequence). The V segment lost 10 bases and the J segment 5 bases; nucleotides outside the gene matches: 12. This CDR3 has 14 residues. CDR3 amino acids: CAIRSGGGLTEAFF. The CDR3 DNA sequence: TGTGCCATACGGTCAGGGGGCGGGCTTACTGAAGCTTTCTTT.

The V and J genes are TRBV7-2 and TRBJ2-1, with a weak D call TRBD2 (6 bases). Trimming pared 4 bases from V and 6 bases from J, leaving 13 bases between. The CDR3 is made up of 14 amino acids. Germline-derived CDR1 and CDR2 are SGHTA and FQGNSA. The DNA of the CDR3 is TGTGCCAGCAGCTACGTCGGGGGACCCAATGAGCAGTTCTTC. Translating it yields CASSYVGGPNEQFF.

This chain connects TRBV12-3 or TRBV12-4 to TRBJ1-5, with 10 nucleotides matching TRBD1. V lost 5 bases to trimming and J lost 1 base; unmatched junction nucleotides: 5. The CDR3 is 16 amino acids. In DNA form, the CDR3 reads TGTGCCAGCAGTCGGACAGGGGGGTTGAGCAATCAGCCCCAGCATTTT. This encodes CASSRTGGLSNQPQHF.

The rearrangement joins TRBV7-9 to TRBJ2-7; D uncertain. The CDR3 has 15 residues. Trimming cost V 0 bases and J 5 bases, with 14 bases left between them. Germline V gene lookup returns CDR1 SEHNR and CDR2 FQNEAQ (reference sequence). CDR3 loop: CASSLARQVDHEQYF. The CDR3 DNA is TGTGCCAGCAGCTTAGCTCGTCAGGTGGACCACGAGCAGTACTTC.

The V and J genes are TRBV10-3 and TRBJ1-2, with a possible D match to TRBD1 (5 bases). V lost 6 bases and J 7 bases, leaving 9 bases between the germline ends. The V gene's germline CDR1 is ENHRY and CDR2 SYGVKD. The CDR3 length is 11 residues. CDR3 sequence reads: CAIRSGGGYTF. As DNA, the CDR3 is TGTGCCATCAGGTCGGGGGGTGGCTACACCTTC.

The chain couples TRBV7-8 to TRBJ2-1; 13 bases line up with TRBD2. CDR1 is SGHVS, CDR2 FQNEAQ, per germline. The V and J ends lost 1 base and 10 bases, in that order; junction bases with no gene match: 7. The CDR3 extends over 16 amino acids. CDR3 protein: CASSLGTSGSSWEQFF. The CDR3 coding sequence is TGTGCCAGCAGCTTAGGGACTAGCGGGAGTTCATGGGAGCAGTTCTTC.

This clonotype was seen a handful of times. This chain links TRBV20-1 with TRBJ1-5; D gene ambiguous. V gave up 2 bases and J gave up 5 bases, with 10 bases separating them. This CDR3 spans 13 amino acids. CDR1 DFQATT and CDR2 SNEGSKA come from the germline V gene (reference sequence). The CDR3, as DNA: TGCAGTGCTAGAAAGGAGATCGATCAGCCCCAGCATTTT. Its protein product is CSARKEIDQPQHF.

The chain carries TRBV6-2 or TRBV6-3 and TRBJ1-5, with D maybe TRBD1 (5 bases). With 5 bases removed from V and 1 base from J, the gap between germline ends came to 12 bases. CDR1 is MNHEY, CDR2 SVGEGT, per germline. The CDR3 sequence is 15 residues long. CDR3 sequence: CASSPRGSSNQPQHF. The CDR3 DNA is TGTGCCAGCAGTCCGCGGGGGTCGAGCAATCAGCCCCAGCATTTT.

This clonotype has more than one count but fewer than ten. The chain employs TRBV29-1 and TRBJ2-5, with D unclear. This CDR3 region has 10 residues. Trimming shortened V by 4 bases and J by 5 bases, and 5 bases separated the two germline ends. CDR1 is SQVTM and CDR2 is ANQGSEA in the germline V gene. The CDR3 region has the DNA TGCAGCGTTGTGAAGGAGACCCAGTACTTC. Translation gives CSVVKETQYF.

The rearrangement uses TRBV11-1 and TRBJ2-6, with TRBD1 matching 10 bases. From germline, CDR1 is SGHAT and CDR2 FQDESV (reference sequence). The V segment lost 5 bases and the J segment 1 base; nucleotides outside the gene matches: 11. The CDR3 runs 19 residues. CDR3 DNA: TGTGCCAGCAGCCGATCGACAGGGGGCTTTAGGTCTGGGGCCAACGTCCTGACTTTC. This sequence encodes CASSRSTGGFRSGANVLTF.

The V and J genes are TRBV7-9 and TRBJ1-6; 11 nucleotides match TRBD1. The V and J ends lost 0 bases and 5 bases, in that order; junction bases with no gene match: 3. From germline, CDR1 is SEHNR and CDR2 FQNEAQ (reference sequence). This CDR3 spans 17 amino acids. The CDR3 DNA is TGTGCCAGCAGCTTAGCCGGGACAGGGGGTCATAATTCACCCCTCCACTTT. Encoded protein: CASSLAGTGGHNSPLHF.

This clonotype was recorded a few times. This chain connects TRBV18 to TRBJ2-5, with D tentatively TRBD1 (5 bases). Germline CDR1 reads KGHSH; CDR2 reads LQKENI. Between the trimmed V and J ends, which lost 5 bases and 3 bases, there was a span of 10 bases. The CDR3 has 13 amino acids. CDR3 coding DNA: TGTGCCAGCTCATTTGGACAAGAAGAGACCCAGTACTTC. Translating it yields CASSFGQEETQYF.

The V gene is TRBV24-1, the J gene TRBJ1-2; D not certain. This CDR3 spans 13 amino acids. Per germline, CDR1 KGHDR and CDR2 SFDVKD. V was trimmed by 5 bases and J by 3 bases, leaving 9 bases between them. The CDR3 DNA reads TGTGCCACCAGTGGAAGCGGGGACTATGGCTACACCTTC. It translates to CATSGSGDYGYTF.

The chain combines TRBV20-1 with TRBJ2-7, with D perhaps matching TRBD1 (5 bases). Between the trimmed V and J ends, which lost 6 bases and 6 bases, there was a span of 18 bases. The germline V gene has CDR1 DFQATT and CDR2 SNEGSKA (reference sequence). The CDR3 covers 13 residues. This CDR3 reads CSAPKGRSVEQYF. CDR3 bases: TGCAGTGCCCCTAAGGGGCGGTCGGTCGAGCAGTACTTC.

This clonotype was observed a handful of times. The V gene is TRBV18, the J gene TRBJ1-2; a possible D gene is TRBD1 (6 bases). CDR1 and CDR2 (germline): KGHSH, LQKENI. The V and J ends lost 2 bases and 8 bases respectively, with 15 bases between them. The CDR3 sequence is 14 residues long. This chain's CDR3 is CASSPNTQGDGYTF. The CDR3 DNA is TGTGCCAGCTCACCAAATACACAGGGTGACGGCTACACCTTC.

The V gene is TRBV20-1, the J gene TRBJ2-3; 7 bases are shared with TRBD2. The CDR3 extends over 13 amino acids. The V gene end was trimmed by 6 bases and the J gene end by 5 bases; junction bases not matched to a gene: 8. Germline V CDR1 and CDR2: DFQATT, SNEGSKA (reference sequence). CDR3 nucleotides: TGCAGTGCCCCAGGACTAGAAAGAGATACGCAGTATTTT. The encoded protein is CSAPGLERDTQYF.

This clonotype has just a few counts. The rearrangement links TRBV6-7 to TRBJ2-3, with 13 bases fitting TRBD2. TRBV6-7 is labeled an ORF, and its function is uncertain. This CDR3 contains 16 residues. Trimming took 5 bases from V and 7 from J; bases not matched to a gene: 9. This CDR3 reads CASSHYGLAGENTQYF. In DNA, the CDR3 is TGTGCCAGCAGTCACTACGGACTAGCGGGAGAGAATACGCAGTATTTT.